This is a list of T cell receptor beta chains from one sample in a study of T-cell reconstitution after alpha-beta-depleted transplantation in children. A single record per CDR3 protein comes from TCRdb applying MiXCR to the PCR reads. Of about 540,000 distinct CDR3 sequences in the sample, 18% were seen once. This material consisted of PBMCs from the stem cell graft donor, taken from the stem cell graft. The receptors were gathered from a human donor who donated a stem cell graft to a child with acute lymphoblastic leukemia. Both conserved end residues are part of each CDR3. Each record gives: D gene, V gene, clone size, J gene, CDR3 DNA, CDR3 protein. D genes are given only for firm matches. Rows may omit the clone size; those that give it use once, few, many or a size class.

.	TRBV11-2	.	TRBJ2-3	TGTGCCAGCAGCTTAAATTGGTGGGAACGCACAGATACGCAGTATTTT	CASSLNWWERTDTQYF
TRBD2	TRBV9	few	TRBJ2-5	TGTGCCAGCAGCCCAGGGACTAGCGGAGAGACCCAGTACTTC	CASSPGTSGETQYF
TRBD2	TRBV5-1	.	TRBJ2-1	TGCGCCAGCAGACCTTCCGGGACTAGCGGTAGCTCCTACAATGAGCAGTTCTTC	CASRPSGTSGSSYNEQFF
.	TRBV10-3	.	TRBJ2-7	TGTGCCATCAGTGAAGGGATTCTAGGTGGCGAGCAGTACTTC	CAISEGILGGEQYF
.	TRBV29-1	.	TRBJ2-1	TGCAGCGTCGGACCGCGGAGGGGCTCCTACAATGAGCAGTTCTTC	CSVGPRRGSYNEQFF
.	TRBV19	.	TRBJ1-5	TGTGCCAGTTGCCTAGGGGGGAACCGCAATCAGCCCCAGCATTTT	CASCLGGNRNQPQHF
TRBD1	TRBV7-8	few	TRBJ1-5	TGTGCCAGCAGCCCACATCAGACAGGGGGCTTGTTGCACCCCCAGCATTTT	CASSPHQTGGLLHPQHF
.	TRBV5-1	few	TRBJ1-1	TGCGCCAGCAGCTTCCTCCGTAACACTGAAGCTTTCTTT	CASSFLRNTEAFF
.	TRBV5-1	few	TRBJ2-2	TGCGCCAGCAGCTTGGGGGTTCGGGAGCTGTTTTTT	CASSLGVRELFF
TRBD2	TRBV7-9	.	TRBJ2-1	TGTGCCAGCAGCTTAGCAGGGACTAGCGCGAATGAGCAGTTCTTC	CASSLAGTSANEQFF
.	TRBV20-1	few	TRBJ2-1	TGCAGTGCTAGATCCGGGAGAAACTACAATGAGCAGTTCTTC	CSARSGRNYNEQFF
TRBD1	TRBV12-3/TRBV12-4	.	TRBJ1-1	TGTGCCAGCAGCCGAGGGACAGTCAAAGCTTTCTTT	CASSRGTVKAFF
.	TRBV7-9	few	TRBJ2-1	TGTGCCAGCAGGGCCGGGGTGAATGAGCAGTTCTTC	CASRAGVNEQFF
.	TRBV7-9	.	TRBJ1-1	TGTGCCAGCAGCTCCTTGCGGGGGCTGGGCACTGAAGCTTTCTTT	CASSSLRGLGTEAFF
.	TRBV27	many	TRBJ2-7	TGTGCCAGCAGCCCGACAGGCTACGAGCAGTACTTC	CASSPTGYEQYF
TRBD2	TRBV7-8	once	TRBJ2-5	TGTGCCAGCAGTCCTCCCCTGGACGGGCGGGAGTGGCACCAAGAGACCCAGTACTTC	CASSPPLDGREWHQETQYF
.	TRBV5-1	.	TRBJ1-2	TGCGCCAGCAGCGACCGGGACACCACACGTGGCTACACCTTC	CASSDRDTTRGYTF
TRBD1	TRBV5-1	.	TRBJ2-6	TGCGCCAGCAGCCCGGACAGGCTGAGCTCTGGGGCCAACGTCCTGACTTTC	CASSPDRLSSGANVLTF
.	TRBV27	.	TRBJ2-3	TGTGCCAGCAGTTTAGGTGGATATGGCACAGATACGCAGTATTTT	CASSLGGYGTDTQYF
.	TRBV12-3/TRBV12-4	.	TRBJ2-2	TGTGCCAGCAGTCCTCGATTGGGCACCGGGGAGCTGTTTTTT	CASSPRLGTGELFF
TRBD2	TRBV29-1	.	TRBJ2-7	TGCAGCGTTGAAGTAAGCGGGAGAGATTACGAGCAGTACTTC	CSVEVSGRDYEQYF
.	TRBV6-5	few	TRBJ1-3	TGTGCCAGCAGTTACTCGGCAGGGTTTGGAAACACCATATATTTT	CASSYSAGFGNTIYF
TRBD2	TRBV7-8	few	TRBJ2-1	TGTGCCAGCAGCTTAGAGCGAAGCGGGACGGCCCGGGACAATGAGCAGTTCTTC	CASSLERSGTARDNEQFF
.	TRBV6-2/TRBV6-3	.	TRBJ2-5	TGTGCCAGCAGTTATGGGACGGGTTCCCAGATAGAGACCCAGTACTTC	CASSYGTGSQIETQYF
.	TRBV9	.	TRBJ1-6	TGTGCCAGCAGCCCGACGGGCAGAATTAATTCACCCCTCCACTTT	CASSPTGRINSPLHF
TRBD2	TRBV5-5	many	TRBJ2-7	TGTGCCAGCAGCTCTAGCGGAATCTCCTACGAGCAGTACTTC	CASSSSGISYEQYF
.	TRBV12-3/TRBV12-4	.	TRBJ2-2	TGTGCCAGCAGCCGGGGGACCAGCTGGGAGCTGTTTTTT	CASSRGTSWELFF
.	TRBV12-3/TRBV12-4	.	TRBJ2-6	TGTGCCAGCAGTTGGGGCCCGGTCTCTGGGGCCAACGTCCTGACTTTC	CASSWGPVSGANVLTF
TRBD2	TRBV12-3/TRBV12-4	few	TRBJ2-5	TGTGCCAGCAGTCTTAAGCGGGAGGGCCAAGAGACCCAGTACTTC	CASSLKREGQETQYF
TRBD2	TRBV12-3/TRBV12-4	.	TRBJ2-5	TGTGCCAGCAGCCCCCGTACTAGCGGGAGTCAGACCCAGTACTTC	CASSPRTSGSQTQYF
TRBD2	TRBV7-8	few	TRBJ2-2	TGTGCCAGCAGCACTAGCGGGAGGGCCTCGGACACCGGGGAGCTGTTTTTT	CASSTSGRASDTGELFF
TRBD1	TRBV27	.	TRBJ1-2	TGTGCCAGCAGGCTCACAGGGGATCCTAACTATGGCTACACCTTC	CASRLTGDPNYGYTF
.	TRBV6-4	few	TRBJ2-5	TGTGCCAGCAGTGAGGGACCGGATGCCGAGACCCAGTACTTC	CASSEGPDAETQYF
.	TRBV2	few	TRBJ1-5	TGTGCCAGCAGTGGGGAACAGGGCGGTCAGCCCCAGCATTTT	CASSGEQGGQPQHF
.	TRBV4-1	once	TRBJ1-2	TGCGCCAGCACCCGCTCAGCAGGGTTAAACTATGGCTACACCTTC	CASTRSAGLNYGYTF
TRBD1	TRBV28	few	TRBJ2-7	TGTGCCAGCAGTCTACTCGGGACAGTTCTCTACGAGCAGTACTTC	CASSLLGTVLYEQYF
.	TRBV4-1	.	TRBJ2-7	TGCGCCAGCAGCCAAGATCCCCTCAGGGTGCTCGAGCAGTACTTC	CASSQDPLRVLEQYF
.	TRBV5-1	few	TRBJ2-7	TGCGCCAGCAGCTTGAAAAGGGAACCCTACGAGCAGTACTTC	CASSLKREPYEQYF
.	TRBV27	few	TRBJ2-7	TGTGCCAGCAGTTACTCTGGATACTACGAGCAGTACTTC	CASSYSGYYEQYF
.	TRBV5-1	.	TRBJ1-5	TGCGCCAGCAGCTTTTCAGGGTATAGCAATCAGCCCCAGCATTTT	CASSFSGYSNQPQHF
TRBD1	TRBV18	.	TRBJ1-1	TGTGCCAGCTCACCACGAACGATGTCCGGGACAGGGGCAGGCACTGAAGCTTTCTTT	CASSPRTMSGTGAGTEAFF
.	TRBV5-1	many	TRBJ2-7	TGCGCCAGCAGCTTGGCCGGACGGTACGAGCAGTACTTC	CASSLAGRYEQYF
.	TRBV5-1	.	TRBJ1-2	TGCGCCAGCAGCTTCAGGACATTTGATGGCTACACCTTC	CASSFRTFDGYTF
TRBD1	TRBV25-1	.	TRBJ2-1	TGTGCCAGTGTGGATAGGGACAGGGGGGGGTATGAGCAGTTCTTC	CASVDRDRGGYEQFF
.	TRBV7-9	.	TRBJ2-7	TGTGCCAGCAGCCAATCAGGTCACGAGCAGTACTTC	CASSQSGHEQYF
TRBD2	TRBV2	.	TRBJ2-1	TGTGCCAGCAGTGAAGGGGTCCTGCGGGAGAGGAGTGGCAACAATGAGCAGTTCTTC	CASSEGVLRERSGNNEQFF
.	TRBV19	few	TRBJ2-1	TGTGCCAGTAGTTTTCTGACGCTAAACAATGAGCAGTTCTTC	CASSFLTLNNEQFF
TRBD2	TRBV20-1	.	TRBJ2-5	TGCAGTGCTGCGGGAGGGGGTGTGCTAAAGACCCAGTACTTC	CSAAGGGVLKTQYF
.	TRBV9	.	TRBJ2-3	TGTGCCAGCAGCGCGAAGACAGGCTTCCTCAGCGGCCCGCATACGCAGTATTTT	CASSAKTGFLSGPHTQYF
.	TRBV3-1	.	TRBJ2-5	TGTGCCAGCAGTCAAATTTGGGCCCGGTACCAAGAGACCCAGTACTTC	CASSQIWARYQETQYF
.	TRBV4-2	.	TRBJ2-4	TGTGCCAGCAGCCCCCGACAATTGGGAGCAAACATTCAGTACTTC	CASSPRQLGANIQYF